What follows are 4 T cell receptor beta chains derived from one specimen sequenced in a study of blood T cells in healthy people across ages. A second PCR of 7 to 11 cycles used a sample-barcoded 5' primer and a J-beta primer mix. TCRdb re-analysed the 5' RACE reads in MiXCR, keeping a single row per CDR3 protein. The sample comprises roughly 1,300,000 distinct CDR3 sequences, approximately 59% of which are singletons, and about 6.7% rests with the top ten. The sample was blood. The receptors here all came from a man between 18 and 35 years old in good health.

The sample holds one count of this clonotype. The rearrangement joins TRBV15 to TRBJ2-7; D is unclear. V was clipped by 0 bases and J by 3 bases, with 9 bases between them. Germline V gene sequence: CDR1 LNHNV, CDR2 YYDKDF (reference sequence). This CDR3 has 14 residues. CDR3 protein: CATSREAAIYEQYF. CDR3 nucleotides: TGTGCCACCAGCAGAGAGGCAGCCATCTACGAGCAGTACTTC.

The chain recombines TRBV5-1 with TRBJ2-1, with 10 bases aligning to TRBD2. The length of the CDR3 is 15 residues. Germline V lookup: CDR1 SGHRS, CDR2 YFSETQ. V shed 0 bases and J 6 bases; nucleotides not matched to a gene: 3. The CDR3 spells CASSLGSGGVNEQFF. The CDR3 nucleotides read TGCGCCAGCAGCTTGGGGAGCGGGGGGGTCAATGAGCAGTTCTTC.

A few counts support this clonotype. The chain has TRBV29-1 and TRBJ2-3; 8 nucleotides align to TRBD1. Per the germline V gene, CDR1 is SQVTM and CDR2 is ANQGSEA. CDR3 size: 15 residues. Trimming removed 5 bases from V and 1 base from J; junction bases left unmatched: 8. CDR3: CSVPRDRTGTDTQYF. The CDR3 region has the DNA TGCAGCGTTCCGAGGGACAGGACTGGCACAGATACGCAGTATTTT.

This clonotype was seen at least ten times. The V and J genes are TRBV20-1 and TRBJ2-3, with D unresolved. CDR1 is DFQATT, CDR2 SNEGSKA, per germline (reference sequence). The CDR3 runs to 14 residues. Trimming shortened V by 2 bases and J by 3 bases, and 12 bases separated the two germline ends. CDR3 region: CSARPLWSTDTQYF. As DNA, the CDR3 is TGCAGTGCTAGACCCTTGTGGAGTACAGATACGCAGTATTTT.